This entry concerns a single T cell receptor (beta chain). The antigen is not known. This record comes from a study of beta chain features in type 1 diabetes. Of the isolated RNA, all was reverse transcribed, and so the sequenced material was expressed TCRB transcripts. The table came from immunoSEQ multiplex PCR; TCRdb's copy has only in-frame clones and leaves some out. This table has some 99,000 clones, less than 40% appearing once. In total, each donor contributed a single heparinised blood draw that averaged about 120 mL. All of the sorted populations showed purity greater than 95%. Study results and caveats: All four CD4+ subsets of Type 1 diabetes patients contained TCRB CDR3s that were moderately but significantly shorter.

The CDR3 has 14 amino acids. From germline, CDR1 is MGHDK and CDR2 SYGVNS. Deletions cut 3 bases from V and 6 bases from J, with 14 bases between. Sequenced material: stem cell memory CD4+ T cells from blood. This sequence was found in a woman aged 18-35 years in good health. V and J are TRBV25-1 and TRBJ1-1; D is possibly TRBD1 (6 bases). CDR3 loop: CASSDYLDRSEAFF. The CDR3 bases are TGTGCCAGCAGTGATTACTTAGACAGGTCTGAAGCTTTCTTT.